This T cell receptor beta chain was retrieved from a study of blood T cell repertoires in COVID-19. As for the study in general: Acute-phase and convalescent COVID-19 samples originated in the United States, Italy and Spain. PBMCs, B-cell-depleted T cells, or T cells provided the cDNA or gDNA that made up the material.

As handled by the study authors: Reference gene primer amplification yielded estimated nucleated cell counts. Sequencing used immunoSEQ multiplex PCR; TCRdb keeps in-frame clones, though not all of them. That table furnishes V, J and clone size, whereas the DNA furnished D and trimming. The sample lists under 130,000 clones; 65% to 80% were seen once. This receptor was identified in a woman in her 70s with acute or convalescent COVID-19. The sequencing input was peripheral blood.

In nucleotides, the CDR3 is TGTGCCAGCAGTGATGGACAGGGACAAGAGACCCAGTACTTC. Translated: CASSDGQGQETQYF. This sequence joins TRBV2 and TRBJ2-5; 8 nucleotides match TRBD1. CDR1 SNHLY and CDR2 FYNNEI come from the germline V gene. CDR3 length: 14 residues. Trimming took 3 bases from V and 2 from J; bases not matched to a gene: 2. Together with reference TRBV2 and TRBJ2-5, the CDR3 gives the full variable domain: EPEVTQTPSHQVTQMGQEVILRCVPISNHLYFYWYRQILGQKVEFLVSFYNNEISEKSEIFDDQFSVERPDGSNFTLKIRSTKLEDSAMYFCASSDGQGQETQYFGPGTRLLVL.